What follows describes a single T cell receptor beta chain. This sample was included in a study of blood T cell repertoires in COVID-19. Sequencing was performed with immunoSEQ multiplex PCR; in TCRdb, only in-frame clones are kept and a portion is missing. The sample records approximately 260,000 clones, 80% to 90% being singletons. CDR1 is MNHEY, CDR2 SVGEGT, per germline. The CDR3 covers 13 residues. The germline V and J ends were trimmed by 5 bases and 2 bases, with 10 bases remaining between them. This clonotype was obtained from an older woman with COVID-19, enrolled during active disease. Sequenced input: peripheral blood. The rearrangement uses TRBV6-2 or TRBV6-3 and TRBJ2-7, with D possibly TRBD1 on 5 matching bases. The CDR3 protein is CASSDTGTYEQYF. CDR3 sequence (DNA): TGTGCCAGCAGTGACACAGGAACCTACGAGCAGTACTTC.